Listed here are 21 T cell receptor beta chains from one sample, sequenced in a study of beta chain features in type 1 diabetes. Since all of the isolated RNA was reverse transcribed, expressed TCRB transcripts were what got sequenced. Here immunoSEQ multiplex PCR was the method, and the copy in TCRdb shows in-frame clones only, minus some. The sample carries 450,000 to 550,000 clones, approximately 30% recorded once. Sequenced: naive CD4+ T cells from blood. Source of these receptors: a man aged 18 to 30 in good health.

This clone has more than one count but fewer than ten. V usage is TRBV30 and J usage is TRBJ2-1; maybe TRBD2 (7 bases). The CDR3 is 16 residues long. Trimming pared 3 bases from V and 0 bases from J, leaving 15 bases between. The germline CDR1 and CDR2 sequences are GTSNPN and SVGIG (reference sequence). As DNA, the CDR3 is TGTGCCTGGAGGCCCCGGGGGGCGGTCTCCTACAATGAGCAGTTCTTC. It encodes CAWRPRGAVSYNEQFF.

The V and J genes are TRBV18 and TRBJ2-1; 12 bases map to TRBD2. The V segment lost 0 bases and the J segment 1 base; nucleotides outside the gene matches: 7. There are 19 residues in the CDR3. The germline CDR1 and CDR2 sequences are KGHSH and LQKENI. The CDR3 is CASSPPWLAGGPSYNEQFF. CDR3 coding DNA: TGTGCCAGCTCACCACCGTGGCTAGCGGGAGGGCCGTCCTACAATGAGCAGTTCTTC. Using reference TRBV18 and TRBJ2-1 for the parts outside the CDR3, the full variable domain is NAGVMQNPRHLVRRRGQEARLRCSPMKGHSHVYWYRQLPEEGLKFMVYLQKENIIDESGMPKERFSAEFPKEGPSILRIQQVVRGDSAAYFCASSPPWLAGGPSYNEQFFGPGTRLTVL.

The V gene is TRBV29-1, the J gene TRBJ1-1; D uncertain. Germline CDR1 is SQVTM and CDR2 is ANQGSEA. Trimming removed 5 bases at V and 7 bases at J, with 14 bases between. The length of the CDR3 is 12 residues. The chain's CDR3 is CSVIRGSLEAFF. For the CDR3, the DNA is TGCAGCGTTATCCGGGGTTCTCTTGAAGCTTTCTTT.

This clone has just a few counts. The V gene is TRBV30, the J gene TRBJ1-2; the match to TRBD1 covers 7 bases. Trimming at V came to 0 bases and at J to 4 bases, leaving 8 bases not matched to a gene. Per the germline V gene, CDR1 is GTSNPN and CDR2 is SVGIG (reference sequence). The CDR3 is 15 amino acids. The CDR3 bases are TGTGCCTGGAGTGTAACGCTAGGGGGCAGCTATGGCTACACCTTC. Its translation is CAWSVTLGGSYGYTF.

This clone was counted a few times. V gene TRBV5-1 combines with J gene TRBJ2-7, with D uncertain. Per the germline V gene, CDR1 is SGHRS and CDR2 is YFSETQ. The CDR3 extends over 13 amino acids. The ends were cut back, 0 bases at V and 3 bases at J, with 7 bases in the middle. The CDR3, as DNA: TGCGCCAGCAGCTTGGGTACCCACTACGAGCAGTACTTC. This gives the protein CASSLGTHYEQYF.

This clone occurred a few times. The chain uses TRBV10-3 and TRBJ2-1, with 8 bases lining up with TRBD1. The length of the CDR3 is 16 residues. J was trimmed by 4 bases and V by 3 bases; bases with no gene match: 8. CDR1 and CDR2 from the germline V gene are ENHRY and SYGVKD. The chain's CDR3 is CAISDTRRTGYNEQFF. The CDR3 bases are TGTGCCATCAGTGATACCCGCCGGACAGGGTACAATGAGCAGTTCTTC.

The count of this clone is one. The chain carries TRBV30 and TRBJ1-2, with D hard to call. V lost 2 bases, J lost 9 bases, and 16 bases lay in between. The V gene's germline CDR1 is GTSNPN and CDR2 SVGIG (reference sequence). The CDR3 covers 13 residues. The DNA for the CDR3 is TGTGCCTGGAGTAACCCGGCACAACTAAGCTACACCTTC. Amino acids: CAWSNPAQLSYTF. The full variable domain, its missing parts supplied by reference TRBV30 and TRBJ1-2, is SQTIHQWPATLVQPVGSPLSLECTVEGTSNPNLYWYRQAAGRGLQLLFYSVGIGQISSEVPQNLSASRPQDRQFILSSKKLLLSDSGFYLCAWSNPAQLSYTFGSGTRLTVV.

The genes are TRBV10-3 and TRBJ2-7; the match to TRBD1 covers 9 bases. This CDR3 region has 14 residues. V shed 2 bases and J 3 bases; nucleotides not matched to a gene: 2. Per germline, CDR1 ENHRY and CDR2 SYGVKD. CDR3 in amino acids: CAISEGQGIYEQYF. The CDR3, as DNA: TGTGCCATCAGTGAGGGACAGGGGATCTACGAGCAGTACTTC.

The chain joins TRBV18 to TRBJ2-7; D possibly corresponds to TRBD2 (6 bases). V lost 3 bases and J 3 bases, leaving 12 bases between the germline ends. The CDR3 has 14 amino acids. From germline, CDR1 is KGHSH and CDR2 LQKENI. The CDR3 nucleotides read TGTGCCAGCTCACCTTTAGGGACTGACTACGAGCAGTACTTC. This encodes CASSPLGTDYEQYF.

This clone was counted a few times. The V and J genes are TRBV30 and TRBJ1-1, with D perhaps matching TRBD1 (5 bases). Trimming cost V 4 bases and J 6 bases, with 12 bases left between them. The CDR3 extends over 12 amino acids. Germline V gene data show CDR1 as GTSNPN and CDR2 as SVGIG (reference sequence). DNA of the CDR3: TGTGCCTGGATTAACAGGATCCCTGAAGCTTTCTTT. Amino acid sequence: CAWINRIPEAFF.

Only a few counts were recorded for this clone. CDR3 amino acids: CSVALAGEGDEQFF. CDR3 in DNA: TGCAGCGTCGCTCTAGCGGGAGAGGGAGATGAGCAGTTCTTC. This chain uses TRBV29-1 with TRBJ2-1, with 10 bases that match TRBD2. J was trimmed by 8 bases and V by 6 bases; bases with no gene match: 10. The CDR3 runs 14 residues. The V gene's germline CDR1 is SQVTM and CDR2 ANQGSEA.

The chain combines TRBV11-2 with TRBJ1-2; maybe TRBD1 (6 bases). This CDR3 comprises 13 residues. Trimming cost V 2 bases and J 3 bases, with 7 bases left between them. Germline-derived CDR1 and CDR2 are SGHAT and FQNNGV. CDR3 nucleotides: TGTGCCAGCAGCTTAACAGGGCACTATGGCTACACCTTC. Encoded protein: CASSLTGHYGYTF.

This clone appeared a few times. V usage is TRBV6-1 and J usage is TRBJ2-3; D gene unclear. Trimming removed 4 bases at V and 5 bases at J, with 7 bases between. CDR1 is MNHNS, CDR2 SASEGT, per germline. This CDR3 has 12 amino acids. The CDR3 coding sequence is TGTGCCAGCAGTGTAGCTCTAGATACGCAGTATTTT. Protein product: CASSVALDTQYF.

This clone was counted between two and nine times. This chain uses TRBV29-1 with TRBJ2-1, with D perhaps matching TRBD2 (5 bases). V shed 6 bases and J shed 8 bases, with 11 bases lying between them. CDR1 and CDR2 from the germline V gene are SQVTM and ANQGSEA. This CDR3 comprises 11 residues. The CDR3 is CSVSGGDEQFF. CDR3 in DNA: TGCAGCGTCAGCGGAGGCGATGAGCAGTTCTTC.

This sequence joins TRBV2 and TRBJ2-7; 7 nucleotides line up with TRBD2. The germline gives CDR1 SNHLY, CDR2 FYNNEI. The CDR3 totals 15 residues. Trimming at V came to 4 bases and at J to 4 bases, leaving 10 bases not matched to a gene. CDR3 in amino acids: CASSGGGRAEYEQYF. In DNA, the CDR3 is TGTGCCAGCAGTGGCGGAGGGAGGGCCGAGTACGAGCAGTACTTC.

About this clone: The same CDR3 is also encoded by other DNA sequences in this sample. The chain carries TRBV30 and TRBJ2-5, with D maybe TRBD1 (5 bases). There are 13 residues in the CDR3. Trimming took 4 bases from V and 1 from J, leaving 10 bases between them. In germline, CDR1 is GTSNPN, CDR2 SVGIG (reference sequence). CDR3 nucleotides: TGTGCCTGGACCAGACAGCCCCAAGAGACCCAGTACTTC. It specifies CAWTRQPQETQYF.

The chain combines TRBV5-1 with TRBJ1-2, with TRBD1 matching over 7 bases. The germline CDR1 and CDR2 sequences are SGHRS and YFSETQ. This CDR3 comprises 14 residues. With V trimmed by 2 bases and J by 4 bases, 5 bases remained unmatched. CDR3 in DNA: TGCGCCAGCAGCTTTGAGGGGGCTGGCTATGGCTACACCTTC. Translated: CASSFEGAGYGYTF.

This clone was counted between two and nine times. The chain has TRBV30 and TRBJ1-1; D might be TRBD1 (5 bases). Looked up from germline, CDR1 is GTSNPN and CDR2 is SVGIG (reference sequence). This CDR3 comprises 14 residues. With 2 bases removed from V and 5 bases from J, the gap between germline ends came to 15 bases. In nucleotides, the CDR3 is TGTGCCTGGAGTACGAGGGGATTCTTTACTGAAGCTTTCTTT. This translates into CAWSTRGFFTEAFF.

CDR3 in amino acids: CASSLARAAYYEQYF. The CDR3 nucleotides read TGTGCCAGCAGCTTAGCCAGGGCAGCTTACTACGAGCAGTACTTC. The chain recombines TRBV7-2 with TRBJ2-7, with D perhaps matching TRBD1 (5 bases). The V and J ends lost 0 bases and 3 bases respectively, with 12 bases between them. Germline CDR1 and CDR2: SGHTA and FQGNSA. This CDR3 contains 15 residues.

The gene calls are TRBV27 and TRBJ2-7, with TRBD1 matching over 8 bases. This CDR3 has 14 amino acids. Germline-derived CDR1 and CDR2 are MNHEY and SMNVEV (reference sequence). Losses at the gene ends were 5 bases for V and 3 bases for J; bases not matched to a gene: 6. The CDR3 coding sequence is TGTGCCAGCAGTCGGGGGACAGGCTTCTACGAGCAGTACTTC. Translated: CASSRGTGFYEQYF.

The chain combines TRBV25-1 with TRBJ2-6; no clear D gene. CDR1 and CDR2 from the germline V gene are MGHDK and SYGVNS. This CDR3 has 15 residues. Trimming pared 6 bases from V and 0 bases from J, leaving 9 bases between. In DNA form, the CDR3 reads TGTGCCAGCAGCCCCCGGGTCTCTGGGGCCAACGTCCTGACTTTC. Translating gives CASSPRVSGANVLTF.